Listed here are 14 T cell receptor beta chains from one sample, sequenced in a study of control samples from healthy donors and cancer patients. The table came from immunoSEQ multiplex PCR; TCRdb's copy has only in-frame clones and leaves some out. The sample gives approximately 140,000 clones, over 85% of which show up once; 11% is in the top ten. The sample comprised blood. The receptors were gathered from a man aged 30 to 39 in good health.

This chain links TRBV6-5 with TRBJ1-5, with 7 bases lining up with TRBD1. This CDR3 spans 14 amino acids. The V gene end was trimmed by 5 bases and the J gene end by 7 bases; junction bases not matched to a gene: 8. CDR1 and CDR2 from the germline V gene are MNHEY and SVGAGI. CDR3 region: CASSPQGQGQPQHF. In nucleotides, the CDR3 is TGTGCCAGCAGTCCACAGGGGCAGGGACAGCCCCAGCATTTT.

Only one count was recorded for this clone. V is TRBV6-1 and J is TRBJ1-3; 8 nucleotides match TRBD1. Germline values: CDR1 MNHNS, CDR2 SASEGT. The CDR3 is made up of 16 amino acids. V was clipped by 3 bases and J by 0 bases; unmatched bases: 4. DNA for the CDR3: TGTGCCAGCAGTGATGGGCAGGGGGCCTCTGGAAACACCATATATTTT. Its protein is CASSDGQGASGNTIYF.

V and J are TRBV12-5 and TRBJ1-3; 7 bases are a match to TRBD1. Trimming cost V 0 bases and J 0 bases; bases outside gene matches: 11. CDR3 length equals 19 residues. Germline values: CDR1 LGHNT, CDR2 FRNRAP. CDR3 in DNA: TGTGCTAGTGGTTTGGTATGGGACAGAGCCTTGATCTCTGGAAACACCATATATTTT. It specifies CASGLVWDRALISGNTIYF.

The chain employs TRBV6-6 and TRBJ2-7; D is unclear. CDR3 length equals 12 residues. V dropped 2 bases and J dropped 4 bases, with 6 bases sitting between them. CDR1 and CDR2 (germline): MNHNY, SVGAGI (reference sequence). The CDR3 sequence is CASSYQRYEQYF. CDR3 in DNA: TGTGCCAGCAGTTACCAAAGATACGAGCAGTACTTC.

V and J are TRBV15 and TRBJ1-4; possible D gene TRBD1, 6 bases. Trimming removed 0 bases at V and 7 bases at J, with 18 bases between. Per germline, CDR1 LNHNV and CDR2 YYDKDF (reference sequence). CDR3 size: 17 residues. The CDR3 protein is CATSREFVGQLGEKLFF. The CDR3 DNA is TGTGCCACCAGCAGAGAATTCGTCGGACAGTTGGGTGAAAAACTGTTTTTT.

The chain links TRBV9 to TRBJ1-1; D not resolved. The germline gives CDR1 SGDLS, CDR2 YYNGEE. The CDR3 consists of 15 residues. V lost 2 bases and J lost 6, with 17 bases in between. Here the CDR3 reads CASSVGPGSISEAFF. In DNA, the CDR3 is TGTGCCAGCAGCGTGGGCCCCGGCTCGATATCTGAAGCTTTCTTT.

The rearrangement uses TRBV18 and TRBJ1-2, with 12 nucleotides matching TRBD1. CDR1 and CDR2 (germline): KGHSH, LQKENI. The ends lost 5 bases at V and 5 bases at J; junction bases unmatched: 9. CDR3 length: 16 amino acids. CDR3 nucleotide sequence: TGTGCCAGCTCATCCGGGACAGGGGGCGAGTCGTATGGCTACACCTTC. Translated, it gives CASSSGTGGESYGYTF. Looking up the rest from reference TRBV18 and TRBJ1-2 gives the full variable domain: NAGVMQNPRHLVRRRGQEARLRCSPMKGHSHVYWYRQLPEEGLKFMVYLQKENIIDESGMPKERFSAEFPKEGPSILRIQQVVRGDSAAYFCASSSGTGGESYGYTFGSGTRLTVV.

The chain links TRBV7-2 to TRBJ1-4, with 9 nucleotides matching TRBD1. Per germline, CDR1 SGHTA and CDR2 FQGNSA. The V gene end was trimmed by 5 bases and the J gene end by 4 bases; junction bases not matched to a gene: 5. CDR3 length: 15 residues. The CDR3 region has the DNA TGTGCCAGCAGCCCAGGACAGGGGAGTAATGAAAAACTGTTTTTT. Residues: CASSPGQGSNEKLFF.

The chain uses TRBV19 and TRBJ2-1, with 9 positions matching TRBD2. This CDR3 is built from 16 residues. Germline assignment: CDR1 LNHDA and CDR2 SQIVND (reference sequence). Trimming at V came to 10 bases and at J to 6 bases, leaving 16 bases not matched to a gene. CDR3 sequence reads: CATSQAGLAGFNEQFF. CDR3 nucleotides: TGTGCCACTTCTCAGGCGGGACTAGCCGGTTTCAATGAGCAGTTCTTC.

The chain recombines TRBV24-1 with TRBJ2-7; 7 nucleotides agree with TRBD1. V was pared by 4 bases and J by 2 bases, with 4 bases of the junction left unmatched. This CDR3 has 14 amino acids. The germline gives CDR1 KGHDR, CDR2 SFDVKD. The CDR3 protein is CATSEWDRPYEQYF. The CDR3 DNA is TGTGCCACCAGTGAATGGGACAGACCCTACGAGCAGTACTTC.

The V gene is TRBV27, the J gene TRBJ2-6; no definite D call. This CDR3 is built from 16 residues. Germline loops: CDR1 MNHEY, CDR2 SMNVEV (reference sequence). V was shortened by 8 bases and J by 4 bases, with 18 bases between the two germline ends. In nucleotides, the CDR3 is TGTGCCAGCGGCCTAGGATGGGGTAGGGGGGCCAACGTCCTGACTTTC. It encodes CASGLGWGRGANVLTF.

This clone came up once. The chain combines TRBV15 with TRBJ2-1, with D tentatively TRBD2 (5 bases). The germline V and J ends were trimmed by 6 bases and 4 bases, with 10 bases remaining between them. Germline lookup yields CDR1 LNHNV and CDR2 YYDKDF (reference sequence). This CDR3 has 13 amino acids. The CDR3 here is CATRGLGYNEQFF. CDR3 bases: TGTGCCACCAGAGGACTGGGGTACAATGAGCAGTTCTTC.

The chain employs TRBV7-9 and TRBJ2-1; 9 bases are a match to TRBD1. Germline loops: CDR1 SEHNR, CDR2 FQNEAQ (reference sequence). CDR3 length: 15 residues. Trimming took 4 bases from V and 7 from J; bases not matched to a gene: 8. Here the CDR3 reads CASSSGDRGVNEQFF. CDR3 in DNA: TGTGCCAGCAGCTCAGGAGACAGGGGGGTGAATGAGCAGTTCTTC.

A remark on this clone: This sample includes further DNA sequences coding for the same CDR3. The chain combines TRBV30 with TRBJ2-2; D is possibly TRBD1 (6 bases). V was trimmed by 3 bases and J by 2 bases, leaving 7 bases between them. CDR3 length: 13 amino acids. Germline V gives CDR1 GTSNPN, CDR2 SVGIG (reference sequence). The CDR3 region is CAWSRGNTGELFF. Here the CDR3 DNA reads TGTGCCTGGAGCAGGGGAAACACCGGGGAGCTGTTTTTT.